A selection of T cell receptor beta chains follows, all from one sample in a study of CD8+CD57+ T cells in acquired aplastic anemia. Via MiXCR, TCRdb re-called the reads, giving one row per CDR3 protein. The sample records roughly 130,000 distinct CDR3 sequences, 48% being singletons. The sequenced sample consisted of sorted CD4+, CD8+, or CD8+CD57+ T cells (not recorded which) from PBMCs. The receptors here all came from a human donor in good health, serving as a control. Each CDR3 is given with its conserved first and last residue. Each record gives: clone size, J gene, V gene, D gene, CDR3 DNA, CDR3 protein. A D gene is named only where the DNA matches it firmly. Not all rows give a size; the values are once, few, many and, for expanded clones, a class.

many TRBJ1-2 TRBV20-1 NA TGCAGTGCTAGAGCGATAGGCCACTATGGCTACACCTTC CSARAIGHYGYTF
few TRBJ1-2 TRBV7-2 NA TGTGCCAGCAGCTACTTGATTGGCTACACCTTC CASSYLIGYTF
NA TRBJ2-7 TRBV10-1 NA TGCGCCAGCAGTGATTTGCAAGGGGAGCAGTACTTC CASSDLQGEQYF
NA TRBJ2-7 TRBV2 TRBD2 TGTGCCTCATGGGCTAGCGGGGGCTACGAGCAGTACTTC CASWASGGYEQYF
many TRBJ1-1 TRBV25-1 NA TGTGCCAGCAGTGAATACCAAACGAGCGGACGGATAAACACTGAAGCTTTCTTT CASSEYQTSGRINTEAFF
many TRBJ1-2 TRBV7-2 TRBD1 TGTGCCAGCACCCCGGGACAGGCTAACTATGGCTACACCTTC CASTPGQANYGYTF
NA TRBJ2-1 TRBV11-2 NA TGTGCCAGCAGCTTACGAGGGAACTACAATGAGCAGTCCTTC CASSLRGNYNEQSF
NA TRBJ2-1 TRBV11-2 TRBD1 TGTGCCAGCAGCTCTGGGACAGGGTCGCAGTTCTTC CASSSGTGSQFF
many TRBJ1-1 TRBV7-3 NA TGTGCCAGCAGCTTAGAGGAGGGAACTGAAGCTTTCTTT CASSLEEGTEAFF
few TRBJ2-1 TRBV29-1 NA TGCAGCGTTGCTACTGTTCGTTCCTATGAGCAGTTCTTC CSVATVRSYEQFF
NA TRBJ2-6 TRBV20-1 TRBD1 TGCAGTGCTCCAACAGGGGCTGGGGCCAACGTCCTGACTTTC CSAPTGAGANVLTF
many TRBJ1-6 TRBV11-2 TRBD1 TGTGCCAGCAGCTCCCGGGACAGAACCAATAATTCACCCCTCCACTTT CASSSRDRTNNSPLHF
NA TRBJ1-1 TRBV5-1 NA TGCGCCAGCAGCGCGAGCGCTGAAGCTTTCTTT CASSASAEAFF
NA TRBJ2-3 TRBV7-8 TRBD1 TGTGCCAGCAGTCTTAGGGGACAGGTAGAAGATACGCAGTATTTT CASSLRGQVEDTQYF
once TRBJ2-3 TRBV11-1 TRBD2 TGTGCCAGCAGCTTAGTAGTGTTGACTAGCGGGGGCACAGATACGCAGTATTTT CASSLVVLTSGGTDTQYF
once TRBJ1-2 TRBV5-8 NA TGTGCCAGCAGCTCAGCCGGGTGGGATCCTATGGGCTACACCTTC CASSSAGWDPMGYTF
many TRBJ1-1 TRBV19 NA TGTGCCAGTAGGGTCCAAGGGATGAACACTGAAGCTTTCTTT CASRVQGMNTEAFF
few TRBJ1-1 TRBV29-1 TRBD1 TGCAGCGCCCGACAGGGGGTTGGTGAAGCTTTCTTT CSARQGVGEAFF
many TRBJ1-1 TRBV29-1 TRBD1 TGCAGCGTTACATCCCCGGTACAGGGGGCGTCGATCCCTGAAGCTTTCTTT CSVTSPVQGASIPEAFF
NA TRBJ2-7 TRBV12-3/TRBV12-4 NA TGTGCCATCCGACAGGGGAGGGCCGAGCAGTACTTC CAIRQGRAEQYF
NA TRBJ1-5 TRBV20-1 NA TGCAGTGCTAGAGCTGGACTAGCGGGGGCCCACCAAGAGACCCAGCATTTT CSARAGLAGAHQETQHF
NA TRBJ2-7 TRBV20-1 NA TGCAGTGCTAGAGAAAGACAGGACATTTACGAGCAGTACTTC CSARERQDIYEQYF
NA TRBJ1-1 TRBV15 NA TGTGCCACCAGCAGAGATGGGAAGAGGGCTTTCTTT CATSRDGKRAFF
NA TRBJ2-2 TRBV10-3 NA TGTGCCACCAGTGATCAAGCCGGGCAGGGGCGAACCGGGGAGCTGTTTTTT CATSDQAGQGRTGELFF
many TRBJ2-3 TRBV5-1 TRBD1 TGCGCCAGCACCCCCGGGACAGGGTTCTCAGATACGCAGTATTTT CASTPGTGFSDTQYF
NA TRBJ1-1 TRBV2 TRBD1 TGTGCCAGCAGGGACAGGGATTGGACTGAAGCTTTCTTT CASRDRDWTEAFF
once TRBJ1-1 TRBV4-3 NA TGCGCCAGCAGCCAAGATGCAGGGACTGAAGCTTCCTTT CASSQDAGTEASF
many TRBJ2-7 TRBV6-1 TRBD1 TGTGCCAGCAGTGAAGTAACAGGGGTTCGCGAGCAGTACTTC CASSEVTGVREQYF
many TRBJ2-7 TRBV5-1 NA TGCGCCAGCAGCTCGAGGCAGGGCTCCTACGAGCAGTACTTC CASSSRQGSYEQYF
many TRBJ2-7 TRBV6-1 TRBD2 TGTGCCACCACGACTAGCAGCTACGAGCAGTACTTC CATTTSSYEQYF
NA TRBJ2-7 TRBV19 NA TGTGCCAGTGGTACAGGTTTGGCCGAGCAGTACTTC CASGTGLAEQYF
few TRBJ2-1 TRBV7-6 NA TGTGCCAGCAGCCGGAGGGGATACAATGAGCAGTTCTTC CASSRRGYNEQFF
many TRBJ1-3 TRBV6-2/TRBV6-3 NA TGTGCCAGCAGTTATGTGGGGTCAGCGAATGGAAACACCATATATTTT CASSYVGSANGNTIYF
many TRBJ1-2 TRBV4-3 NA TGCGCCAGCAGCCAAGATCGTACAGGGATCCACTACACCTTC CASSQDRTGIHYTF
NA TRBJ2-3 TRBV9 TRBD2 TGTGCCAGCCAACTAGCGGGGGTCGATACGCAGTATTTT CASQLAGVDTQYF
many TRBJ2-7 TRBV2 NA TGTGCCAGCAGTGAAAAGGGGTATACGGGGTACTTC CASSEKGYTGYF
few TRBJ1-2 TRBV25-1 TRBD1 TGTGCCAGCAGTGGGAAGCGACAGGGACATGGCTACACCTTC CASSGKRQGHGYTF
many TRBJ1-1 TRBV6-5 NA TGTGCCAGCAGTTACCAAGGGAGCACTGAAGCTTTCTTT CASSYQGSTEAFF
many TRBJ2-1 TRBV7-3 TRBD1 TGTGCCAGCAGCCGCGGACAGGCTGGCTCCTACAATGAGCAGTTCTTC CASSRGQAGSYNEQFF
NA TRBJ2-1 TRBV29-1 NA TGCAGCCTGGATAACTACAATGAGCAGTTCTTC CSLDNYNEQFF
once TRBJ1-5 TRBV24-1 NA TGTGCCACCAGTGTAGGGTTATCGGGTCAGCCCCAGCATTTT CATSVGLSGQPQHF
NA TRBJ2-7 TRBV19 TRBD1 TGTGCCAGTAGTAAGGGACAGGGTGTCTACGAGCAGTACTTC CASSKGQGVYEQYF
few TRBJ1-3 TRBV18 NA TGTGCCAGCTCAACTGCCGGGACCCAAGGAAACACCATATATTTT CASSTAGTQGNTIYF
NA TRBJ2-2 TRBV29-1 NA TGCAGCGTTGAGGAGATGACGAACACCGGGGAGCTGTTTTTT CSVEEMTNTGELFF
NA TRBJ1-2 TRBV30 TRBD1 TGTGCCTGGAGTAGGCAGGGGGCGTATTATGGCTACACCTTC CAWSRQGAYYGYTF
many TRBJ1-2 TRBV19 NA TGTGCCAGTAGTATAGAGGGCACCAGGAAGCGGGACTATGGCTACACCTTC CASSIEGTRKRDYGYTF
many TRBJ1-4 TRBV5-6 TRBD1 TGTGCCAGCAGCTACAGGGGGACTAATGAAAAACTGTTTTTT CASSYRGTNEKLFF
NA TRBJ1-4 TRBV19 TRBD1 TGTGCCAGTAGTCCAGACAGGGGCCGGGAAAAACTGTTTTTT CASSPDRGREKLFF
NA TRBJ2-5 TRBV25-1 NA TGTGCCAGCAGCTTAGTGCGGGTACAAGAGACCCAGTACTTC CASSLVRVQETQYF
NA TRBJ2-5 TRBV25-1 NA TGTGCCAGCAGTGAATCGGGGGCAGTAGAGACCCAGTACTTC CASSESGAVETQYF
NA TRBJ2-5 TRBV15 TRBD1 TGTGCCACCAGCAGGGCGGGACAGGCCCAAGAGACCCAGTACTTC CATSRAGQAQETQYF
NA TRBJ2-7 TRBV10-3 TRBD1 TGTGCCATCAGTGAGCCCGACAGGGACGAGCAGTACTTC CAISEPDRDEQYF
few TRBJ1-1 TRBV25-1 NA TGTGCCAGCAGTGAATCGGGGACTGAAGCTTTCTTT CASSESGTEAFF
NA TRBJ2-3 TRBV20-1 TRBD2 TGCAGTGCTCCTACGGGGGGGCGGTCAGATACGCAGTATTTT CSAPTGGRSDTQYF